This entry describes one T cell receptor (beta chain). Its antigen is still unknown. A much larger clonotype is one base distant, so this may be a read error. This CDR3 fails to terminate in the conserved phenylalanine or tryptophan, so it likely reflects a read error. The data were taken from a study of CD8 T cells in ankylosing spondylitis. General observations from the study: Some motif variants were previously reported in reactive arthritis synovial fluid and blood. Clones linked to disease were reported to show significant enrichment in matched ankylosing spondylitis synovial fluid.

Library preparation for TCR beta used quantitative 5'-RACE with molecular barcodes. In TCRdb, the 5' RACE reads were re-called with MiXCR into one record per CDR3 protein. The table has around 130,000 distinct CDR3 sequences, approximately 6.8% seen once. The sequenced sample was blood, either unsorted or a sorted T cell fraction (not recorded which). This TCR derives from a male donor with ankylosing spondylitis or in good health (not recorded which).

CDR3 in DNA: TGCGCCAGCAGCTTCAATTTGGGGGACACTGAAGCTTTCCTT. Its translation is CASSFNLGDTEAFL. This chain links TRBV5-1 with TRBJ1-1, with D tentatively TRBD1 (5 bases). This CDR3 is built from 14 residues. Trimming stripped 2 bases from V and 3 bases from J, with 11 bases between. CDR1 is SGHRS, CDR2 YFSETQ, per germline.